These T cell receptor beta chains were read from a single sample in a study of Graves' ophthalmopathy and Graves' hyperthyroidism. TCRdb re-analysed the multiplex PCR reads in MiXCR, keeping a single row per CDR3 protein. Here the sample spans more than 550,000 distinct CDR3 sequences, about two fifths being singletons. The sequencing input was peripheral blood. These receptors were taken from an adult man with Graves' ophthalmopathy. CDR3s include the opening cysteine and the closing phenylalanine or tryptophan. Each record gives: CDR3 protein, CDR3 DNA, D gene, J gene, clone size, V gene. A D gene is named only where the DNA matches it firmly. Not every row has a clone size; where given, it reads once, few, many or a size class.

cdr3_aa: CASGTYGNTIYF
cdr3_nt: TGTGCTTCCGGGACCTATGGAAACACCATATATTTT
d_call: NA
j_call: TRBJ1-3
clone_size: few
v_call: TRBV30

cdr3_aa: CASGLKGNSPLHF
cdr3_nt: TGTGCTAGTGGTTTGAAGGGTAATTCACCCCTCCACTTT
d_call: NA
j_call: TRBJ1-6
clone_size: many
v_call: TRBV12-5

cdr3_aa: CASSYTSGLEPQHF
cdr3_nt: TGTGCCAGCAGTTACACCTCAGGGTTGGAGCCCCAGCATTTT
d_call: NA
j_call: TRBJ1-5
clone_size: NA
v_call: TRBV6-1

cdr3_aa: CASSSRQGGTIYF
cdr3_nt: TGTGCCAGCAGCTCCCGACAGGGGGGGACCATATATTTT
d_call: TRBD1
j_call: TRBJ1-3
clone_size: few
v_call: TRBV5-8

cdr3_aa: CASSLAGQGTYEQYF
cdr3_nt: TGTGCCAGCAGCTTAGCGGGACAGGGGACCTACGAGCAGTACTTC
d_call: TRBD1
j_call: TRBJ2-7
clone_size: many
v_call: TRBV11-2

cdr3_aa: CASSQRGGAGDEHF
cdr3_nt: TGTGCCAGCAGTCAAAGGGGGGGGGCTGGAGACGAGCATTTT
d_call: NA
j_call: TRBJ1-5
clone_size: NA
v_call: TRBV7-9

cdr3_aa: CASSLTGVTYEQYF
cdr3_nt: TGTGCCAGCAGCTTAACAGGGGTCACCTACGAGCAGTACTTC
d_call: TRBD1
j_call: TRBJ2-7
clone_size: many
v_call: TRBV11-3

cdr3_aa: CASSDPDNSPLHF
cdr3_nt: TGCGCCAGCAGTGATCCAGATAATTCACCCCTCCACTTT
d_call: NA
j_call: TRBJ1-6
clone_size: NA
v_call: TRBV10-2

cdr3_aa: CASSAGTDLLTQETQYF
cdr3_nt: TGTGCCAGCAGCGCCGGGACGGATCTTCTGACCCAAGAGACCCAGTACTTC
d_call: NA
j_call: TRBJ2-5
clone_size: few
v_call: TRBV6-1

cdr3_aa: CASSPGTGGGGYTF
cdr3_nt: TGTGCCAGCAGCCCAGGGACAGGGGGAGGTGGCTACACCTTC
d_call: TRBD1
j_call: TRBJ1-2
clone_size: NA
v_call: TRBV7-9

cdr3_aa: CASSLALGQGAMETQYF
cdr3_nt: TGTGCCAGCAGCCTGGCGTTGGGACAGGGGGCAATGGAGACCCAGTACTTC
d_call: TRBD1
j_call: TRBJ2-5
clone_size: many
v_call: TRBV7-9

cdr3_aa: CASSMRTGNTEAFF
cdr3_nt: TGTGCCAGCAGTATGCGGACAGGGAACACTGAAGCTTTCTTT
d_call: TRBD1
j_call: TRBJ1-1
clone_size: many
v_call: TRBV27

cdr3_aa: CAIGSVNTGELFF
cdr3_nt: TGTGCCATCGGGAGCGTAAACACCGGGGAGCTGTTTTTT
d_call: NA
j_call: TRBJ2-2
clone_size: NA
v_call: TRBV10-3

cdr3_aa: CASSVQTGSTGELFF
cdr3_nt: TGCGCCAGCTCCGTCCAGACAGGGTCCACCGGGGAGCTGTTTTTT
d_call: TRBD1
j_call: TRBJ2-2
clone_size: many
v_call: TRBV10-2

cdr3_aa: CAISSGTGTNTEAFF
cdr3_nt: TGTGCCATCAGCTCCGGGACAGGGACGAACACTGAAGCTTTCTTT
d_call: TRBD1
j_call: TRBJ1-1
clone_size: many
v_call: TRBV10-3

cdr3_aa: CASSLALSYNEQFF
cdr3_nt: TGTGCCAGCAGCTTAGCGCTCTCCTACAATGAGCAGTTCTTC
d_call: NA
j_call: TRBJ2-1
clone_size: few
v_call: TRBV7-9

cdr3_aa: CASSNGGGSYEQYF
cdr3_nt: TGTGCCAGCAGTAATGGGGGAGGCTCCTACGAGCAGTACTTC
d_call: NA
j_call: TRBJ2-7
clone_size: NA
v_call: TRBV7-9

cdr3_aa: CAWSEGRGRNEQYF
cdr3_nt: TGTGCCTGGAGTGAAGGCAGGGGCCGGAACGAGCAGTACTTC
d_call: NA
j_call: TRBJ2-7
clone_size: NA
v_call: TRBV30

cdr3_aa: CASSSKPGQPEETQYF
cdr3_nt: TGTGCCAGCAGCTCTAAGCCGGGACAACCGGAGGAGACCCAGTACTTC
d_call: NA
j_call: TRBJ2-5
clone_size: many
v_call: TRBV7-3

cdr3_aa: CASSQGGPAGYGYTF
cdr3_nt: TGTGCCAGCAGCCAAGGAGGGCCGGCAGGCTATGGCTACACCTTC
d_call: NA
j_call: TRBJ1-2
clone_size: NA
v_call: TRBV11-2

cdr3_aa: CSARIGQHPQHF
cdr3_nt: TGCAGTGCTAGAATCGGGCAGCACCCCCAGCATTTT
d_call: NA
j_call: TRBJ1-5
clone_size: NA
v_call: TRBV20-1

cdr3_aa: CSASGQGKSYEQYF
cdr3_nt: TGCAGTGCCTCTGGACAGGGAAAGTCCTACGAGCAGTACTTC
d_call: TRBD1
j_call: TRBJ2-7
clone_size: few
v_call: TRBV20-1